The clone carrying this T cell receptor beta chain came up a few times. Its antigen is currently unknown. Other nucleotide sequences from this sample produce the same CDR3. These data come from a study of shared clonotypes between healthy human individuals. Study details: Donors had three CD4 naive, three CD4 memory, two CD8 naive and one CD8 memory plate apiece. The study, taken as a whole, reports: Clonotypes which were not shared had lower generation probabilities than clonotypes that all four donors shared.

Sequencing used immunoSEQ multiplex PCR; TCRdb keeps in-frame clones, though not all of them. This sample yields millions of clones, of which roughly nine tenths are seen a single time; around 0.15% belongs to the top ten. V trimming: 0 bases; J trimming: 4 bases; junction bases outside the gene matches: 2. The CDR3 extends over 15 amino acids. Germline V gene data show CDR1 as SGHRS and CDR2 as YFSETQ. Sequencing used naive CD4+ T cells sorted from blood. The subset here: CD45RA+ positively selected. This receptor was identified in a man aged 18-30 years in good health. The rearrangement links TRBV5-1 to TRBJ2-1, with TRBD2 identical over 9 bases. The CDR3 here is CASSLGLADYNEQFF. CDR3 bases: TGCGCCAGCAGCTTGGGACTAGCGGATTACAATGAGCAGTTCTTC.